One sample yielded the 12 T cell receptor beta chains listed below, sequenced in a study of cytomegalovirus exposure and HLA in healthy donors. It was with 60 Vbeta and 13 Jbeta primers that the PCR ran. Libraries were prepared by immunoSEQ multiplex PCR; TCRdb keeps only in-frame clonotypes and omits some of them. The sample carries 150,000 to 200,000 clones, approximately 80% recorded once. Sequencing was carried out using PBMCs. These receptors all come from a woman between 45 and 60 years old in good health and CMV-seronegative.

This clone was picked up a small number of times. The chain uses TRBV27 and TRBJ2-1; D remains ambiguous. In germline, CDR1 is MNHEY, CDR2 SMNVEV (reference sequence). This CDR3 comprises 11 residues. V lost 7 bases and J 6 bases, leaving 7 bases between the germline ends. CDR3 sequence reads: CASTHSNEQFF. CDR3 sequence (DNA): TGTGCCAGCACCCACAGCAATGAGCAGTTCTTC.

The V call is TRBV6-6, the J call TRBJ2-2; 10 bases line up with TRBD1. The CDR3 contains 15 residues. Germline trimming cut 8 bases from V and 5 bases from J; bases unmatched to any gene: 8. Germline CDR1 is MNHNY and CDR2 is SVGAGI (reference sequence). The CDR3 region has the DNA TGTGCCAGCTCTTTCGGGACAGGGGATACCGGGGAGCTGTTTTTT. Translation gives CASSFGTGDTGELFF.

The chain carries TRBV19 and TRBJ1-2; 9 nucleotides agree with TRBD1. V shed 5 bases and J 2 bases; nucleotides not matched to a gene: 6. The CDR3 covers 15 residues. CDR1 and CDR2 from the germline V gene are LNHDA and SQIVND (reference sequence). CDR3 nucleotide sequence: TGTGCCAGTAGTCAAACCGGGACAGGGAACTATGGCTACACCTTC. Encoded protein: CASSQTGTGNYGYTF.

V gene TRBV5-1 combines with J gene TRBJ2-6; 7 bases align to TRBD1. Germline CDR1 SGHRS, CDR2 YFSETQ. The V gene end was trimmed by 4 bases and the J gene end by 2 bases; junction bases not matched to a gene: 6. The CDR3 has 16 amino acids. The CDR3 coding sequence is TGCGCCAGCAGCCTGACAGGGACGCCTGGGGCCAACGTCCTGACTTTC. Its protein product is CASSLTGTPGANVLTF. Using reference TRBV5-1 and TRBJ2-6 for the parts outside the CDR3, the full variable domain is KAGVTQTPRYLIKTRGQQVTLSCSPISGHRSVSWYQQTPGQGLQFLFEYFSETQRNKGNFPGRFSGRQFSNSRSEMNVSTLELGDSALYLCASSLTGTPGANVLTFGAGSRLTVL.

J is TRBJ2-1 and V is TRBV5-4; TRBD1 matches at 8 bases. This CDR3 is built from 15 residues. Losses at the gene ends were 2 bases for V and 2 bases for J; bases not matched to a gene: 3. CDR1 and CDR2 (germline): SGHNT, YYREEE (reference sequence). Here the CDR3 reads CASSLPGGPYNEQFF. CDR3 nucleotides: TGTGCCAGCAGCTTACCAGGGGGCCCCTACAATGAGCAGTTCTTC.

This clone has only one observation. The chain joins TRBV19 to TRBJ1-5, with TRBD1 matching 7 bases. This CDR3 contains 16 residues. CDR1 is LNHDA, CDR2 SQIVND, per germline (reference sequence). Trimming cost V 3 bases and J 4 bases; bases outside gene matches: 9. CDR3 DNA: TGTGCCAGTAGTATCACGACAGGGTCCGGGAATCAGCCCCAGCATTTT. This encodes CASSITTGSGNQPQHF. Using reference TRBV19 and TRBJ1-5 for the parts outside the CDR3, the full variable domain is DGGITQSPKYLFRKEGQNVTLSCEQNLNHDAMYWYRQDPGQGLRLIYYSQIVNDFQKGDIAEGYSVSREKKESFPLTVTSAQKNPTAFYLCASSITTGSGNQPQHFGDGTRLSIL.

The chain joins TRBV14 to TRBJ2-3, with 7 nucleotides matching TRBD1. In germline, CDR1 is SGHDN, CDR2 FVKESK. V shed 4 bases and J 4 bases; nucleotides not matched to a gene: 8. This CDR3 spans 15 amino acids. The CDR3 spells CASSRRQGRADTQYF. CDR3 nucleotides: TGTGCCAGCAGCCGACGACAGGGTCGAGCAGATACGCAGTATTTT.

The rearrangement uses TRBV5-4 and TRBJ1-4; TRBD1 matches 7 bases. Trimming took 4 bases from V and 4 from J; bases not matched to a gene: 4. The CDR3 contains 14 residues. Germline-derived CDR1 and CDR2 are SGHNT and YYREEE (reference sequence). CDR3 sequence (DNA): TGTGCCAGCAGCCCAGGACAGGTTAATGAAAAACTGTTTTTT. It specifies CASSPGQVNEKLFF.

This chain connects TRBV5-6 to TRBJ2-2, with D possibly matching TRBD2 (5 bases). The CDR3 runs 14 residues. Per germline, CDR1 SGHDT and CDR2 YYEEEE. With 5 bases removed from V and 2 bases from J, the gap between germline ends came to 10 bases. The CDR3, as DNA: TGTGCCAGCAGTTCGACGGGAAACACCGGGGAGCTGTTTTTT. This sequence encodes CASSSTGNTGELFF.

The V and J genes are TRBV7-2 and TRBJ2-5; tentatively, D is TRBD2 (6 bases). The J call is in doubt because the DNA end fits TRBJ2-7 better. The CDR3 totals 13 residues. Germline assignment: CDR1 SGHTA and CDR2 FQGNSA. CDR3 sequence: CASSVGGRHEQYF. DNA for the CDR3: TGTGCCAGCAGCGTCGGGGGAAGGCACGAGCAGTACTTC.

This clone was seen just once. The genes are TRBV5-8 and TRBJ2-6; D is perhaps TRBD1 (6 bases). Trimming removed 7 bases from V and 2 bases from J, with 13 bases in between. The CDR3 spans 15 residues. Germline CDR1 and CDR2: SGHTS and YDEGEE. The CDR3 loop reads CASGQHRAGANVLTF. The CDR3 DNA is TGTGCCAGCGGACAACACAGGGCTGGGGCCAACGTCCTGACTTTC.

This rearrangement joins TRBV11-2 to TRBJ2-2, with 8 nucleotides matching TRBD2. There are 15 residues in the CDR3. Germline V gene lookup returns CDR1 SGHAT and CDR2 FQNNGV. The J segment lost 2 bases and the V segment lost 3 bases, leaving 2 bases of the junction unmatched. The CDR3 loop reads CASSFTSGNTGELFF. As DNA, the CDR3 is TGTGCCAGCAGCTTTACTAGCGGCAACACCGGGGAGCTGTTTTTT.